This TCR beta chain was captured in a study of CD8+ T cells in alopecia areata. This clone was counted only a few times. It was from alopecia areata patients that lesional scalp punch biopsies and peripheral blood were collected. Reverse transcription of extracted RNA yielded cDNA, which provided the sequencing template. TCRdb keeps only in-frame clones here, not all; method: immunoSEQ multiplex PCR. The sample shows about 140,000 clones, around 49% of them seen only once. Germline V lookup: CDR1 SQVTM, CDR2 ANQGSEA. The CDR3 is 13 amino acids. J gave up 4 bases and V 3 bases, and 3 bases lay outside the gene matches.

This specimen was CD4+ T cells sorted from blood, taken at week 0. The chain uses TRBV29-1 and TRBJ2-5; 9 bases fit TRBD2. This clonotype originated in a human donor with alopecia areata. The CDR3 coding sequence is TGCAGCGTTGATCGAGCGGGAGGAGAGACCCAGTACTTC. Its protein is CSVDRAGGETQYF.